This T cell receptor (beta chain) was captured by sequencing in a study of regulatory T cells in long-lasting Graves disease. Time point noted: newly diagnosed GD, antithyroid drugs for less than 3 months. RNA isolated from PBMCs was used to make the TCR library. V lost 1 base, J lost 9 bases, and 1 base lay in between. The CDR3 covers 10 residues. In germline, CDR1 is SGHTA, CDR2 FQGNSA. General study results and limits: Accuracy may have been reduced by the small sample size.

iRepertoire HTBI primers and Arm-PCR of CDR3 regions built TCR beta libraries. MiXCR, applied by TCRdb to the multiplex PCR reads, yields one record per CDR3 protein. The data contain 250,000 or so distinct CDR3 sequences, around 18% of them singletons. In the case of this clonotype: Its antigen is still unknown. This could be a read error, since a much larger clone is one nucleotide away.

These sequences were also reported in another study, on T cells in Graves' hyperthyroidism and ophthalmopathy.

This sequence joins TRBV7-2 and TRBJ2-1; no clear D. This clonotype originated in a woman aged 30 to 39 with Graves disease. The sample consisted of peripheral blood mononuclear cells (PBMCs), taken at new diagnosis, from a patient treated with antithyroid drugs. In DNA, the CDR3 is TGTGCCAGCAGCTTAGTTGAGCAGTTCTTC. As protein: CASSLVEQFF.